This is a list of T cell receptor beta chains from one sample in a study of cytomegalovirus exposure and HLA in healthy donors. Using immunoSEQ multiplex PCR, the repertoire was profiled, and TCRdb retains in-frame clones only, with some absent. The sample carries fewer than 200,000 clones, around 80% recorded once. Sequenced: PBMCs. These receptors were obtained from a woman aged 45-65 years in good health and CMV-seropositive. The CDR3 runs from the conserved cysteine through the conserved F or W. A D gene is named only where the DNA matches it firmly. Where a row states a size, it is once, few, many or the class of an expanded clone; other rows omit it.

v_gene: TRBV5-8; abundance: -; d_gene: -; j_gene: TRBJ1-5; CDR3aa: CASSLALRSTSNQPQHF; CDR3nt: TGTGCCAGCAGCTTGGCCCTGCGATCTACGAGCAATCAGCCCCAGCATTTT
v_gene: TRBV10-3; abundance: -; d_gene: -; j_gene: TRBJ2-7; CDR3aa: CAISPSSYEQYF; CDR3nt: TGTGCCATCAGCCCGAGCTCCTACGAGCAGTACTTC
v_gene: TRBV18; abundance: -; d_gene: -; j_gene: TRBJ2-1; CDR3aa: CASSPPVGADEQFF; CDR3nt: TGTGCCAGCTCACCACCGGTCGGAGCCGATGAGCAGTTCTTC
v_gene: TRBV18; abundance: -; d_gene: -; j_gene: TRBJ1-3; CDR3aa: CASSPQGSSGNTIYF; CDR3nt: TGTGCCAGCTCACCCCAGGGCAGCTCTGGAAACACCATATATTTT
v_gene: TRBV7-2; abundance: -; d_gene: TRBD1; j_gene: TRBJ2-2; CDR3aa: CASSLRDRDTGELFF; CDR3nt: TGTGCCAGCAGCTTACGGGACAGGGACACCGGGGAGCTGTTTTTT
v_gene: TRBV6-5; abundance: -; d_gene: -; j_gene: TRBJ1-5; CDR3aa: CASSYSSRGRDQPQHF; CDR3nt: TGTGCCAGCAGTTACTCCAGCCGAGGGCGGGATCAGCCCCAGCATTTT
v_gene: TRBV28; abundance: -; d_gene: TRBD2; j_gene: TRBJ2-7; CDR3aa: CASSWGGSYEQYF; CDR3nt: TGTGCCAGCAGTTGGGGGGGTAGCTACGAGCAGTACTTC
v_gene: TRBV5-1; abundance: -; d_gene: TRBD1; j_gene: TRBJ1-3; CDR3aa: CASSPTGTSSGNTIYF; CDR3nt: TGCGCCAGCAGCCCGACAGGGACCAGCTCTGGAAACACCATATATTTT
v_gene: TRBV7-9; abundance: few; d_gene: TRBD1; j_gene: TRBJ2-7; CDR3aa: CASSPTGQGAYEQYF; CDR3nt: TGTGCCAGCAGCCCTACGGGACAGGGGGCATACGAGCAGTACTTC
v_gene: TRBV27; abundance: -; d_gene: TRBD2; j_gene: TRBJ2-1; CDR3aa: CASSLLGGGQFF; CDR3nt: TGTGCCAGCAGTTTATTAGGCGGGGGGCAGTTCTTC
v_gene: TRBV9; abundance: -; d_gene: -; j_gene: TRBJ2-2; CDR3aa: CASSAQSLGELFF; CDR3nt: TGTGCCAGCAGCGCACAGTCGTTGGGGGAGCTGTTTTTT
v_gene: TRBV6-6; abundance: -; d_gene: -; j_gene: TRBJ1-5; CDR3aa: CASRQENQPQHF; CDR3nt: TGTGCCAGCAGACAGGAAAATCAGCCCCAGCATTTT
v_gene: TRBV30; abundance: -; d_gene: -; j_gene: TRBJ1-4; CDR3aa: CAWSARDFNEKLFF; CDR3nt: TGTGCCTGGAGTGCACGGGACTTTAATGAAAAACTGTTTTTT
v_gene: TRBV28; abundance: -; d_gene: -; j_gene: TRBJ2-2; CDR3aa: CASSHQGFRRELFF; CDR3nt: TGTGCCAGCAGTCACCAGGGATTTCGGCGGGAGCTGTTTTTT
v_gene: TRBV7-2; abundance: -; d_gene: TRBD1; j_gene: TRBJ2-7; CDR3aa: CASSLGDRASYEQYF; CDR3nt: TGTGCCAGCAGCTTAGGGGACAGGGCCTCCTACGAGCAGTACTTC
v_gene: TRBV15; abundance: -; d_gene: -; j_gene: TRBJ1-2; CDR3aa: CATSRDSYGYTF; CDR3nt: TGTGCCACCAGCAGAGACAGCTATGGCTACACCTTC
v_gene: TRBV6-5; abundance: -; d_gene: TRBD1; j_gene: TRBJ2-5; CDR3aa: CASSGTGDTETQYF; CDR3nt: TGTGCCAGCAGTGGAACAGGGGACACAGAGACCCAGTACTTC
v_gene: TRBV14; abundance: -; d_gene: -; j_gene: TRBJ2-7; CDR3aa: CASSASYEQYF; CDR3nt: TGTGCCAGCAGCGCGAGCTACGAGCAGTACTTC
v_gene: TRBV28; abundance: -; d_gene: -; j_gene: TRBJ1-1; CDR3aa: CASSLTGGRARTEAFF; CDR3nt: TGTGCCAGCAGTTTAACGGGCGGCAGGGCGCGGACTGAAGCTTTCTTT
v_gene: TRBV27; abundance: -; d_gene: -; j_gene: TRBJ2-2; CDR3aa: CASSFPSSTGELFF; CDR3nt: TGTGCCAGCAGTTTCCCCTCTAGCACCGGGGAGCTGTTTTTT
v_gene: TRBV2; abundance: -; d_gene: TRBD1; j_gene: TRBJ1-2; CDR3aa: CASSVSDRVSIGYTF; CDR3nt: TGTGCCAGCAGTGTTTCTGACAGGGTCAGTATCGGCTACACCTTC
v_gene: TRBV7-2; abundance: -; d_gene: -; j_gene: TRBJ2-1; CDR3aa: CASSLVPGPNYNEQFF; CDR3nt: TGTGCCAGCAGCTTAGTTCCGGGTCCAAACTACAATGAGCAGTTCTTC
v_gene: TRBV9; abundance: -; d_gene: -; j_gene: TRBJ1-2; CDR3aa: CASSVDHNYGYTF; CDR3nt: TGTGCCAGCAGCGTAGATCATAACTATGGCTACACCTTC
v_gene: TRBV5-1; abundance: -; d_gene: TRBD1; j_gene: TRBJ1-1; CDR3aa: CASSSGQPNTEAFF; CDR3nt: TGCGCCAGCAGTTCGGGACAGCCGAACACTGAAGCTTTCTTT
v_gene: TRBV7-2; abundance: -; d_gene: TRBD1; j_gene: TRBJ1-3; CDR3aa: CASSLDRENTIYF; CDR3nt: TGTGCCAGCAGCTTGGACAGGGAGAACACCATATATTTT
v_gene: TRBV29-1; abundance: -; d_gene: TRBD1; j_gene: TRBJ1-1; CDR3aa: CSGMTGGLTEAFF; CDR3nt: TGCAGCGGAATGACAGGGGGCTTGACTGAAGCTTTCTTT
v_gene: TRBV11-2; abundance: -; d_gene: -; j_gene: TRBJ1-1; CDR3aa: CASSAYRANTEAFF; CDR3nt: TGTGCCAGCAGCGCATACAGGGCGAACACTGAAGCTTTCTTT